This passage covers 18 T cell receptor beta chains from one sample sequenced in a study. Using its own MiXCR run on the 5' RACE reads, TCRdb lists one record per CDR3 protein. Of around 5,600 distinct CDR3 sequences detected, 69% appear once; the ten largest clones hold around 3.8%. The sample taken for sequencing was memory CD4+ T cells sorted from a lymph node. Noted subset: memory CD4+ T cells, CD4+CD45RO+CD25-. These receptors originate from a female donor with breast cancer.

The chain uses TRBV3-1 and TRBJ2-1, with 7 positions matching TRBD2. V shed 7 bases, J shed 5 bases, and the junction held 8 bases outside the gene matches. The CDR3 has 14 residues. In germline, CDR1 is LGHDT, CDR2 YNNKEL (reference sequence). CDR3 DNA: TGTGCCAGCACCCGGGCGGCGGGGGACAATGAGCAGTTCTTC. Translated: CASTRAAGDNEQFF.

This clonotype was seen just once. The chain joins TRBV6-2 or TRBV6-3 to TRBJ2-5, with 7 bases matching TRBD2. Germline trimming cut 5 bases from V and 1 base from J; bases unmatched to any gene: 7. CDR1 is MNHEY, CDR2 SVGEGT, per germline. The CDR3 has 15 amino acids. The CDR3 protein is CASSRTTSPQETQYF. In DNA, the CDR3 is TGTGCCAGCAGTCGGACGACTAGCCCCCAAGAGACCCAGTACTTC.

The CDR3 nucleotides read TGTGCCAGCAGTGCGCCAGGGGAGCGGCCCCAGCATTTT. Residues: CASSAPGERPQHF. The rearrangement uses TRBV6-6 and TRBJ1-5; tentative D call: TRBD1 (6 bases). CDR1 is MNHNY and CDR2 is SVGAGI in the germline V gene (reference sequence). Trimming cost V 5 bases and J 9 bases, with 14 bases left between them. CDR3 length: 13 residues.

The rearrangement links TRBV7-3 to TRBJ2-3; D is possibly TRBD2 (7 bases). The CDR3 length is 15 residues. Germline V gene data show CDR1 as SGHTA and CDR2 as FQGTGA. The V end lost 5 bases, the J end lost 2 bases, and 14 bases lay between the germline ends. The CDR3 here is CASSLSGGHTDTQYF. The CDR3 DNA sequence: TGTGCCAGCAGCCTGTCGGGGGGCCACACAGATACGCAGTATTTT.

The V gene is TRBV20-1, the J gene TRBJ1-1; D call uncertain. The ends were cut back, 3 bases at V and 7 bases at J, with 12 bases in the middle. This CDR3 is 12 amino acids long. CDR1 DFQATT and CDR2 SNEGSKA come from the germline V gene (reference sequence). This CDR3 is CSASLQGYEAFF. As DNA, the CDR3 is TGCAGTGCTAGTCTCCAAGGCTATGAAGCTTTCTTT.

J is TRBJ1-6 and V is TRBV15, with D uncertain. The CDR3 has 16 amino acids. Trimming cost V 1 base and J 2 bases, with 9 bases left between them. The germline V gene has CDR1 LNHNV and CDR2 YYDKDF (reference sequence). Here the CDR3 DNA reads TGTGCCACCAGCAGAGGCACTTCCACCTATAATTCACCCCTCCACTTT. This sequence encodes CATSRGTSTYNSPLHF. Combining the CDR3 with reference TRBV15 and TRBJ1-6 gives the whole variable domain DAMVIQNPRYQVTQFGKPVTLSCSQTLNHNVMYWYQQKSSQAPKLLFHYYDKDFNNEADTPDNFQSRRPNTSFCFLDIRSPGLGDTAMYLCATSRGTSTYNSPLHFGNGTRLTVT.

This chain links TRBV5-1 with TRBJ2-5; TRBD2 matches at 11 bases. Germline V CDR1 and CDR2: SGHRS, YFSETQ. CDR3 length: 16 residues. V was clipped by 5 bases and J by 5 bases; unmatched bases: 11. This CDR3 is CASRGGLAASQETQYF. DNA of the CDR3: TGCGCCAGCAGGGGGGGACTAGCGGCCTCGCAGGAGACCCAGTACTTC.

The V call is TRBV20-1, the J call TRBJ2-7, with a tentative D call TRBD1 (6 bases). V was shortened by 0 bases and J by 8 bases, with 8 bases between the two germline ends. CDR3 length: 11 residues. Per the germline V gene, CDR1 is DFQATT and CDR2 is SNEGSKA (reference sequence). The CDR3 reads CSARDGQKQYF. As DNA, the CDR3 is TGCAGTGCTAGAGACGGACAGAAGCAGTACTTC.

V is TRBV5-1 and J is TRBJ2-1; 9 nucleotides line up with TRBD2. The CDR3 contains 16 residues. V shed 0 bases, J shed 9 bases, and the junction held 10 bases outside the gene matches. Germline lookup yields CDR1 SGHRS and CDR2 YFSETQ. The CDR3 DNA is TGCGCCAGCAGCTTGGGAGGTCTAGCGGGGTCAGTTGAGCAGTTCTTC. Translating it yields CASSLGGLAGSVEQFF.

The CDR3 nucleotides read TGCGCCAGCAGCATCCCTTTGGGACTAGCGGGCAGCTACAATGAGCAGTTCTTC. Amino acids: CASSIPLGLAGSYNEQFF. The V and J genes are TRBV5-1 and TRBJ2-1; TRBD2 agrees at 12 bases. This CDR3 contains 18 residues. The germline V gene has CDR1 SGHRS and CDR2 YFSETQ. Losses at the gene ends were 4 bases for V and 3 bases for J; bases not matched to a gene: 11.

The rearrangement joins TRBV5-1 to TRBJ1-4; TRBD1 matches 7 bases. The V gene end was trimmed by 2 bases and the J gene end by 8 bases; junction bases not matched to a gene: 3. CDR1 SGHRS and CDR2 YFSETQ come from the germline V gene. The CDR3 consists of 13 residues. The CDR3 bases are TGCGCCAGCAGCTTCAGGGGGGAAGAAAAACTGTTTTTT. It codes for CASSFRGEEKLFF.

The gene calls are TRBV7-2 and TRBJ1-1; D possibly corresponds to TRBD1 (5 bases). The CDR3 totals 16 residues. Trimming pared 1 base from V and 4 bases from J, leaving 16 bases between. Germline V gene lookup returns CDR1 SGHTA and CDR2 FQGNSA. DNA for the CDR3: TGTGCCAGCAGCTTAGGTGGGGGAGGACGTGGCACTGAAGCTTTCTTT. It specifies CASSLGGGGRGTEAFF. The complete variable domain, with remaining parts taken from reference TRBV7-2 and TRBJ1-1, reads GAGVSQSPSNKVTEKGKDVELRCDPISGHTALYWYRQSLGQGLEFLIYFQGNSAPDKSGLPSDRFSAERTGGSVSTLTIQRTQQEDSAVYLCASSLGGGGRGTEAFFGQGTRLTVV.

This chain connects TRBV6-1 to TRBJ2-3; 8 nucleotides align to TRBD2. V gave up 2 bases and J gave up 3 bases; unmatched junction bases: 4. The CDR3 runs to 15 residues. Germline CDR1 reads MNHNS; CDR2 reads SASEGT. CDR3: CASSERRGVTDTQYF. The CDR3 DNA is TGTGCCAGCAGTGAACGGCGGGGGGTTACAGATACGCAGTATTTT.

Points on this clonotype: Its ends do not fully match the called genes, so a read error is possible. The chain is built from TRBV6-6 and TRBJ1-1; no clear D gene. Germline CDR1 MNHNY, CDR2 SVGAGI (reference sequence). The CDR3 has 13 amino acids. CDR3 in DNA: TGCGCCAGCAGTGAGAGCGTGAACACTGAAGCTTTCTTT. Residues: CASSESVNTEAFF.

The gene calls are TRBV20-1 and TRBJ1-5, with a weak D call TRBD1 (6 bases). The germline V and J ends were trimmed by 6 bases and 4 bases, with 19 bases remaining between them. There are 15 residues in the CDR3. Germline lookup yields CDR1 DFQATT and CDR2 SNEGSKA (reference sequence). The DNA of the CDR3 is TGCAGTGCCAGGGAACCGGGACACGCGAATCAGCCCCAGCATTTT. It specifies CSAREPGHANQPQHF.

V is TRBV7-3 and J is TRBJ2-1, with 10 bases aligning to TRBD1. The germline CDR1 and CDR2 sequences are SGHTA and FQGTGA. The CDR3 extends over 13 amino acids. V dropped 2 bases and J dropped 9; count of bases not matched to a gene: 1. The CDR3 loop is CASSLWDRGEQFF. The DNA for the CDR3 is TGTGCCAGCAGCTTATGGGACAGGGGTGAGCAGTTCTTC. Full variable domain (outside the CDR3, taken from reference TRBV7-3 and TRBJ2-1): GAGVSQTPSNKVTEKGKYVELRCDPISGHTALYWYRQSLGQGPEFLIYFQGTGAADDSGLPNDRFFAVRPEGSVSTLKIQRTERGDSAVYLCASSLWDRGEQFFGPGTRLTVL.

The chain carries TRBV15 and TRBJ2-7; unclear D gene. V lost 8 bases, J lost 0 bases, and 14 bases lay in between. Germline CDR1 reads LNHNV; CDR2 reads YYDKDF (reference sequence). This CDR3 contains 14 residues. CDR3 loop: CATLQMDLSYEQYF. The DNA of the CDR3 is TGTGCCACCCTCCAAATGGATCTCTCCTACGAGCAGTACTTC.

V and J are TRBV9 and TRBJ1-6; D is perhaps TRBD1 (6 bases). CDR3 size: 15 residues. CDR1 and CDR2 (germline): SGDLS, YYNGEE. The V end lost 3 bases, the J end lost 10 bases, and 17 bases lay between the germline ends. The CDR3 here is CASSADTGWESPLHF. In nucleotides, the CDR3 is TGTGCCAGCAGCGCGGATACAGGGTGGGAATCACCCCTCCACTTT.